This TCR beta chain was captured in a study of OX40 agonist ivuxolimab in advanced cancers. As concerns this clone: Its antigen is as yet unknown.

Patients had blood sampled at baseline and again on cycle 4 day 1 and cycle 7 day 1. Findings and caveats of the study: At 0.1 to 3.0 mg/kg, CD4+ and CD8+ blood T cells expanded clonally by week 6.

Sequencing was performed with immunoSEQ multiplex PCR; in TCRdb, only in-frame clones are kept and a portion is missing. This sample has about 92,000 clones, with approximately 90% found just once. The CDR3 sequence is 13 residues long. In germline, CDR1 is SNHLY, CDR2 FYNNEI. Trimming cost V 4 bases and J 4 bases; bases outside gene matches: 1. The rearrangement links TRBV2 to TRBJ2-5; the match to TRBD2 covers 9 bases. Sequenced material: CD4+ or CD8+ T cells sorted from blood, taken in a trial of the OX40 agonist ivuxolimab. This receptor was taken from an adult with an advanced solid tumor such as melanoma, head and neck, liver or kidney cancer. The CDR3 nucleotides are TGTGCCAGCAGTGCGGGACTAGCAGAGACCCAGTACTTC. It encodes CASSAGLAETQYF.